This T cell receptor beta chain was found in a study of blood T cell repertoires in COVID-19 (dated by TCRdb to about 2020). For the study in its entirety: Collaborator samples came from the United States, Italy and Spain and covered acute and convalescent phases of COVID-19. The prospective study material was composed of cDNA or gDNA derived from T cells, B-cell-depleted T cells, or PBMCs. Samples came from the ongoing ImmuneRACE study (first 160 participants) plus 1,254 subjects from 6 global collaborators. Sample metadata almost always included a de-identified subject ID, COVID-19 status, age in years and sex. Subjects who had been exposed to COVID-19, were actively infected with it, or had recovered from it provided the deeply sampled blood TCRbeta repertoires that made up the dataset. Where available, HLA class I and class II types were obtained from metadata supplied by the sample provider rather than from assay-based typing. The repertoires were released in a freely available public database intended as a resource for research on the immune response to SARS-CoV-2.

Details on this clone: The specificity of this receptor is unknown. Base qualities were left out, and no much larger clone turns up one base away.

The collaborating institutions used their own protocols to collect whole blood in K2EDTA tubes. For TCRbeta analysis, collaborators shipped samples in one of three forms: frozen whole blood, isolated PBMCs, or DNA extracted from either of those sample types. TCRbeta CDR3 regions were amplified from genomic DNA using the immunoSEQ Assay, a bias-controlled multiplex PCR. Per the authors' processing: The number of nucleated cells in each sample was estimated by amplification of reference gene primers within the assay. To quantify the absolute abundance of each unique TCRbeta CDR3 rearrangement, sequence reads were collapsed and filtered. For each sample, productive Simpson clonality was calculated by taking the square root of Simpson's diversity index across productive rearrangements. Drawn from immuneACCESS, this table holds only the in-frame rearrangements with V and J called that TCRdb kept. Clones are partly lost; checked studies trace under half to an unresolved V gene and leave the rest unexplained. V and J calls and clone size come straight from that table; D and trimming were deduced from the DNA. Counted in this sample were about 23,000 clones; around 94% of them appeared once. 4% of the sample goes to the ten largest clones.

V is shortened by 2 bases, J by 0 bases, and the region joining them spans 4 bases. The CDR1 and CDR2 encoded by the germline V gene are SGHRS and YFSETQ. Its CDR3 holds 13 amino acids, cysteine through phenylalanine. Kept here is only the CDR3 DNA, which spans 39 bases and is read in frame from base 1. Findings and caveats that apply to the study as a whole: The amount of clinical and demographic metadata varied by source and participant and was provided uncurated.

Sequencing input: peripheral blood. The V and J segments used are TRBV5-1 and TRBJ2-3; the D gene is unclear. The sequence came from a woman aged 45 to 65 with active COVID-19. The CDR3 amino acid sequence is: CASSFGSTDTQYF. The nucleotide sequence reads TGCGCCAGCAGCTTCGGGAGCACAGATACGCAGTATTTT.